This T cell receptor (beta chain) was documented in a study of cytomegalovirus exposure and HLA in healthy donors. Trimming removed 5 bases at V and 2 bases at J, with 13 bases between. The CDR3 loop spans 14 amino acids. Germline CDR1 MDHEN, CDR2 SYDVKM. 13 Jbeta primers and 60 Vbeta primers were used for the PCR. Repertoires were generated with immunoSEQ multiplex PCR, while TCRdb's copy carries only in-frame clones and drops some. Of 130,000 or so clones in the sample, 82% are singletons; the top ten hold more than 1.5%. As to this clone: Its antigen is undetermined.

Study findings and constraints: In vitro data verified three CMV-associated chains as specific for CMV antigens. Per a prior analysis, the majority of TCR beta V segments were productive roughly 87% or roughly 30% of the time.

Input material: PBMCs. The chain recombines TRBV28 with TRBJ2-7; D may be TRBD1 (5 bases). This TCR derives from a woman in her 40s in good health and CMV-seronegative. CDR3 DNA sequence: TGTGCCAGCAGTCCCAGGGTAATCCCCTACGAGCAGTACTTC. Protein product: CASSPRVIPYEQYF. Full variable domain (rest looked up from reference TRBV28 and TRBJ2-7): DVKVTQSSRYLVKRTGEKVFLECVQDMDHENMFWYRQDPGLGLRLIYFSYDVKMKEKGDIPEGYSVSREKKERFSLILESASTNQTSMYLCASSPRVIPYEQYFGPGTRLTVT.